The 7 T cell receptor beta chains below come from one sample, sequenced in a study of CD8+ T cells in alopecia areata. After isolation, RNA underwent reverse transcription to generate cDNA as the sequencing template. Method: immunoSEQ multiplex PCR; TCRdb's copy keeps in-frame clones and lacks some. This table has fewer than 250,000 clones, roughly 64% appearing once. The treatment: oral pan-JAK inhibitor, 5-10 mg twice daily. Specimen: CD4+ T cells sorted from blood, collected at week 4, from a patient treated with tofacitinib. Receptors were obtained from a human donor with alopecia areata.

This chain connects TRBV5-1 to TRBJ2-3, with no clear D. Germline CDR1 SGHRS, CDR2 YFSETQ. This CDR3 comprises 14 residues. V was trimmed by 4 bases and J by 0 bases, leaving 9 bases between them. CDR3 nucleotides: TGCGCCAGCAGCATATACTCTAGCACAGATACGCAGTATTTT. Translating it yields CASSIYSSTDTQYF. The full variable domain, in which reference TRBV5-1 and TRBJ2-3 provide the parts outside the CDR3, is KAGVTQTPRYLIKTRGQQVTLSCSPISGHRSVSWYQQTPGQGLQFLFEYFSETQRNKGNFPGRFSGRQFSNSRSEMNVSTLELGDSALYLCASSIYSSTDTQYFGPGTRLTVL.

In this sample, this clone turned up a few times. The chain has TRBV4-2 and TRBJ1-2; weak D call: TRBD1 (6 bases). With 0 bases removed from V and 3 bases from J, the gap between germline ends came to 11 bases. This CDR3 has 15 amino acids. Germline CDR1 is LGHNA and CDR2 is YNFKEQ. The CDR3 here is CASSQDGSGDYGYTF. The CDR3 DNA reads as TGTGCCAGCAGCCAAGACGGGTCAGGGGACTATGGCTACACCTTC.

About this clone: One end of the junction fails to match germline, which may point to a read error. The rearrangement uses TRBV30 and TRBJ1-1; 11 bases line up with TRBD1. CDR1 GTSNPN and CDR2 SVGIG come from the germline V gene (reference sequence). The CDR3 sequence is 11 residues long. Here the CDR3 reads CAWSPGTGGRF. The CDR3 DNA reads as TGTGCCTGGAGTCCCGGGACAGGGGGTAGGTTT.

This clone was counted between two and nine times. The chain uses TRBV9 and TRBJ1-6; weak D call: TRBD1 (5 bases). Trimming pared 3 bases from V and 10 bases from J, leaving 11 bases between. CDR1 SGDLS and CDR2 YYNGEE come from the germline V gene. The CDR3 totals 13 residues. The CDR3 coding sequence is TGTGCCAGCAGCGAAGGGGAGCGGTCACCCCTCCACTTT. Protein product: CASSEGERSPLHF.

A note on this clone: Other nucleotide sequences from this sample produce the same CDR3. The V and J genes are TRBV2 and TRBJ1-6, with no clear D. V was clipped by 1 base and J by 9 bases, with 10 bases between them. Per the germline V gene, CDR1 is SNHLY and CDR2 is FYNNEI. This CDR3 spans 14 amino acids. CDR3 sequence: CASSEEGRSSPLHF. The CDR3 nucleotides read TGTGCCAGCAGTGAAGAGGGAAGGAGTTCACCCCTCCACTTT.

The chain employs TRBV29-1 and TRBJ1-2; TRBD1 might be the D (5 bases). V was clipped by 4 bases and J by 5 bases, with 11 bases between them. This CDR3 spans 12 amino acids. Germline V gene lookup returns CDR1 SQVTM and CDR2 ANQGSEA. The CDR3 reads CSVVGQIYGYTF. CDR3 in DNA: TGCAGCGTTGTGGGGCAGATTTATGGCTACACCTTC.

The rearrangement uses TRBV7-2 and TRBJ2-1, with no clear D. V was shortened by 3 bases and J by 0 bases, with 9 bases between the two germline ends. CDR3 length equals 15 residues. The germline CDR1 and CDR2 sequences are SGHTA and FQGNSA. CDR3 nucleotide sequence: TGTGCCAGCAGCTTGGGCTTAAGCTCCTACAATGAGCAGTTCTTC. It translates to CASSLGLSSYNEQFF.